The sequence of this T cell receptor beta chain was determined in a study of shared clonotypes between healthy human individuals. Study results and limitations: Limitation of the genetic and exposure-history diversity represented came from the few donors.

About this clone itself: Antigen specificity is unknown.

Original handling: ImmunoSEQ only sent back junction sequences with no quality scores, so filtering was done differently. TCRdb's copy holds only in-frame clones and misses some; the assay was immunoSEQ multiplex PCR. That table furnishes V, J and clone size, whereas the DNA furnished D and trimming. Of over a million clones in the sample, roughly 95% are singletons; the top ten hold roughly 1.2%. J was trimmed by 3 bases and V by 0 bases; bases with no gene match: 8. Germline V CDR1 and CDR2: SGHRS, YFSETQ. The CDR3 runs 18 residues. In the CD4+ fraction, cells were divided into CD45RA+ naive and CD45RA-negative memory subsets.

This clonotype originated in a man aged 30 to 39 in good health. The V gene is TRBV5-1, the J gene TRBJ2-2, with 10 bases fitting TRBD2. Sequenced sample: naive CD4+ T cells sorted from blood. The subset was: CD45RA+ positively selected. The CDR3 is CASSLEPSGSSYTGELFF. CDR3 DNA sequence: TGCGCCAGCAGCTTGGAGCCTAGCGGGAGTTCATACACCGGGGAGCTGTTTTTT.